This passage covers 23 T cell receptor beta chains from one sample sequenced in a study of T cell changes during pregnancy in multiple sclerosis. Sequencing used immunoSEQ multiplex PCR; TCRdb keeps in-frame clones, though not all of them. The table shows tens of thousands of clones, with roughly 91% occurring only once. The material was CD8+ T cells from peripheral blood mononuclear cells, obtained in the first trimester of pregnancy. These receptors all stem from a female donor with multiple sclerosis, enrolled in a pregnancy study.

This chain uses TRBV4-2 with TRBJ2-1; TRBD2 agrees at 14 bases. CDR1 and CDR2 (germline): LGHNA, YNFKEQ. V shed 5 bases and J 8 bases; nucleotides not matched to a gene: 8. This CDR3 comprises 16 residues. CDR3 protein: CASSYGTSGSIDEQFF. DNA for the CDR3: TGTGCCAGCAGCTACGGGACTAGCGGGAGTATAGATGAGCAGTTCTTC.

The chain links TRBV18 to TRBJ1-5; D call uncertain. Germline V gene data show CDR1 as KGHSH and CDR2 as LQKENI. This CDR3 comprises 15 residues. Trimming cost V 2 bases and J 6 bases, with 14 bases left between them. For the CDR3, the DNA is TGTGCCAGCTCACCAGATCAGGCTCTTGTTCAGCCCCAGCATTTT. This sequence encodes CASSPDQALVQPQHF.

The chain combines TRBV7-2 with TRBJ2-4; weak D call: TRBD1 (6 bases). V lost 3 bases and J lost 9, with 24 bases in between. Germline assignment: CDR1 SGHTA and CDR2 FQGNSA. The CDR3 is made up of 17 amino acids. CDR3 sequence: CASSLTRATGQGAIQYF. The CDR3 DNA reads TGTGCCAGCAGCTTGACTCGCGCGACGGGACAAGGGGCCATTCAGTACTTC.

The gene calls are TRBV7-6 and TRBJ2-5; TRBD2 aligns across 7 bases. The CDR3 consists of 15 residues. Looked up from germline, CDR1 is SGHVS and CDR2 is FNYEAQ. J was trimmed by 5 bases and V by 1 base; bases with no gene match: 7. CDR3 loop: CASSLDFGGGETQYF. CDR3 coding DNA: TGTGCCAGCAGCTTAGATTTCGGGGGAGGGGAGACCCAGTACTTC.

V and J are TRBV25-1 and TRBJ2-7; tentatively, D is TRBD1 (6 bases). CDR1 is MGHDK, CDR2 SYGVNS, per germline. Trimming removed 5 bases at V and 4 bases at J, with 15 bases between. The CDR3 is 14 residues long. The CDR3 sequence is CASSRQEPVYEQYF. CDR3 in DNA: TGTGCCAGCAGTAGACAGGAGCCGGTATACGAGCAGTACTTC.

This clone appeared once. The chain recombines TRBV6-5 with TRBJ2-3, with D tentatively TRBD2 (5 bases). This CDR3 has 15 residues. The V and J ends lost 5 bases and 5 bases respectively, with 17 bases between them. Germline lookup yields CDR1 MNHEY and CDR2 SVGAGI. DNA for the CDR3: TGTGCCAGCAGTCCCCTCCCAGGCCGGGGAGATACGCAGTATTTT. Protein product: CASSPLPGRGDTQYF.

V is TRBV7-2 and J is TRBJ2-7, with D tentatively TRBD2 (5 bases). The V gene's germline CDR1 is SGHTA and CDR2 FQGNSA. V lost 6 bases and J 3 bases, leaving 12 bases between the germline ends. There are 13 residues in the CDR3. The CDR3 DNA reads as TGTGCCAGCAGTCCCGGGATAGGCTACGAGCAGTACTTC. Its protein product is CASSPGIGYEQYF.

V gene TRBV28 combines with J gene TRBJ2-5; the D is unclear. The ends were cut back, 2 bases at V and 2 bases at J, with 6 bases in the middle. The CDR3 runs to 13 residues. Germline V gene lookup returns CDR1 MDHEN and CDR2 SYDVKM. The CDR3 region is CASSLEQQETQYF. CDR3 nucleotides: TGTGCCAGCAGTTTAGAACAGCAAGAGACCCAGTACTTC.

The chain links TRBV25-1 to TRBJ2-7; 7 positions agree with TRBD1. This CDR3 has 13 amino acids. Germline V gene data show CDR1 as MGHDK and CDR2 as SYGVNS. V gave up 8 bases and J gave up 2 bases; unmatched junction bases: 6. The CDR3 here is CASLGGVTYEQYF. Written as DNA, the CDR3 is TGTGCCAGCCTAGGGGGCGTCACCTACGAGCAGTACTTC.

The V gene is TRBV10-2, the J gene TRBJ2-3; the D gene is possibly TRBD1 (6 bases). The ends were cut back, 9 bases at V and 0 bases at J, with 16 bases in the middle. Looked up from germline, CDR1 is WSHSY and CDR2 is SAAADI. The CDR3 totals 15 residues. The DNA for the CDR3 is TGCGCCAGTCCTCCTGGGGACAAGAGCACAGATACGCAGTATTTT. Residues: CASPPGDKSTDTQYF.

The chain couples TRBV4-2 to TRBJ1-6; 9 positions agree with TRBD1. Germline CDR1 and CDR2: LGHNA and YNFKEQ. This CDR3 has 16 residues. V trimming: 0 bases; J trimming: 9 bases; junction bases outside the gene matches: 6. The CDR3 DNA sequence: TGTGCCAGCAGCCAAGATCCGGGACAGGGCGCTTCACCCCTCCACTTT. It is translated as CASSQDPGQGASPLHF.

The chain is built from TRBV28 and TRBJ2-5; 9 bases are shared with TRBD1. The CDR3 length is 16 residues. CDR1 is MDHEN and CDR2 is SYDVKM in the germline V gene. V was pared by 4 bases and J by 5 bases, with 11 bases of the junction left unmatched. CDR3 bases: TGTGCCAGCAGTTCTCTCCGGGACAGGGCTACGGAGACCCAGTACTTC. The encoded protein is CASSSLRDRATETQYF.

The V and J genes are TRBV25-1 and TRBJ1-1; no clear D gene. This CDR3 comprises 13 residues. CDR1 and CDR2 (germline): MGHDK, SYGVNS. V gave up 6 bases and J gave up 3 bases, with 11 bases separating them. CDR3 in DNA: TGTGCCAGCAGGGAGGGCCTGGACACTGAAGCTTTCTTT. Translating it yields CASREGLDTEAFF.

The genes are TRBV19 and TRBJ1-5; maybe TRBD1 (5 bases). The CDR3 spans 16 residues. Germline CDR1 reads LNHDA; CDR2 reads SQIVND (reference sequence). With 1 base removed from V and 3 bases from J, the gap between germline ends came to 13 bases. This CDR3 is CASSIVRQGINQPQHF. CDR3 bases: TGTGCCAGTAGTATAGTGAGGCAGGGAATCAATCAGCCCCAGCATTTT.

This rearrangement joins TRBV6-5 to TRBJ1-2; D is undetermined. Germline loops: CDR1 MNHEY, CDR2 SVGAGI. The CDR3 totals 14 residues. Trimming took 6 bases from V and 2 from J, leaving 13 bases between them. The CDR3 is CASSSRGLNYGYTF. The CDR3 bases are TGTGCCAGCAGCTCTCGGGGATTAAACTATGGCTACACCTTC.

The chain combines TRBV2 with TRBJ2-1; tentatively, D is TRBD1 (6 bases). Germline loops: CDR1 SNHLY, CDR2 FYNNEI. Trimming stripped 10 bases from V and 0 bases from J, with 22 bases between. The CDR3 spans 17 residues. CDR3 nucleotide sequence: TGTGCCACCAGCACGGACGGGACAAGGAGCTCCTACAATGAGCAGTTCTTC. Translated, it gives CATSTDGTRSSYNEQFF.

The chain joins TRBV25-1 to TRBJ2-7, with 8 bases fitting TRBD1. Germline V lookup: CDR1 MGHDK, CDR2 SYGVNS. The CDR3 is 14 amino acids. Unmatched junction bases numbered 0, after V lost 1 base and J lost 1 base. The CDR3, as DNA: TGTGCCAGCAGTGAATGGGACAGGTCCTACGAGCAGTACTTC. It yields the protein CASSEWDRSYEQYF.

This rearrangement joins TRBV9 to TRBJ2-5, with 9 bases fitting TRBD2. V shed 2 bases and J 3 bases; nucleotides not matched to a gene: 5. The CDR3 runs 15 residues. Germline lookup yields CDR1 SGDLS and CDR2 YYNGEE. This chain's CDR3 is CASSVTSGIEETQYF. The DNA for the CDR3 is TGTGCCAGCAGCGTGACTAGCGGTATTGAAGAGACCCAGTACTTC.

The chain couples TRBV29-1 to TRBJ2-7, with 11 bases aligning to TRBD2. The CDR3 is made up of 17 amino acids. The J segment lost 2 bases and the V segment lost 1 base, leaving 10 bases of the junction unmatched. Germline CDR1 SQVTM, CDR2 ANQGSEA. The CDR3 nucleotides read TGCAGCGTTGAAGTCCTATCACTAGCGGGAGACCCCTACGAGCAGTACTTC. Translating it yields CSVEVLSLAGDPYEQYF.

This chain uses TRBV14 with TRBJ1-3, with 7 bases matching TRBD1. J was trimmed by 6 bases and V by 5 bases; bases with no gene match: 4. The CDR3 sequence is 13 residues long. Germline CDR1 and CDR2: SGHDN and FVKESK. CDR3 amino acids: CASSTGQINTIYF. CDR3 DNA: TGTGCCAGCAGCACGGGACAGATAAACACCATATATTTT.

The V and J genes are TRBV29-1 and TRBJ2-3; D ambiguous. Trimming pared 5 bases from V and 6 bases from J, leaving 9 bases between. Germline CDR1 SQVTM, CDR2 ANQGSEA. The CDR3 extends over 11 amino acids. The CDR3 bases are TGCAGCGTTTACTTCTTGGATACGCAGTATTTT. Translating gives CSVYFLDTQYF.

The chain uses TRBV5-6 and TRBJ2-3; 9 bases agree with TRBD2. Trimming took 0 bases from V and 6 from J; bases not matched to a gene: 14. Looked up from germline, CDR1 is SGHDT and CDR2 is YYEEEE. This CDR3 has 18 residues. The CDR3 is CASSLEAGGELIWDTQYF. In DNA form, the CDR3 reads TGTGCCAGCAGCTTGGAAGCGGGAGGAGAACTAATCTGGGATACGCAGTATTTT.

The J gene is TRBJ1-1, the V gene TRBV9; weak D call: TRBD1 (5 bases). The CDR3 runs to 12 residues. Germline lookup yields CDR1 SGDLS and CDR2 YYNGEE. The V gene lost 7 bases and the J gene lost 0 bases, with 7 bases spanning the gap. The CDR3 sequence: CASSGMNTEAFF. CDR3 nucleotides: TGTGCCAGCTCAGGGATGAACACTGAAGCTTTCTTT.